Listed below are T cell receptor beta chains from one sample, sequenced in a study of OX40 agonist ivuxolimab in advanced cancers. Method: immunoSEQ multiplex PCR; TCRdb's copy keeps in-frame clones and lacks some. The table records around 74,000 clones, 80% to 90% of them present only once. The starting material was CD4+ or CD8+ T cells sorted from blood, obtained in a trial of the OX40 agonist ivuxolimab. The receptors were gathered from an adult with an advanced solid tumor such as melanoma, head and neck, liver or kidney cancer. Both conserved end residues are part of each CDR3. The D gene is left open where the match is weak. Where a row states a size, it is once, few, many or the class of an expanded clone; other rows omit it.

CDR3aa | CDR3nt | d_gene | v_gene | abundance | j_gene
CASSPGLRAFF | TGTGCCAGCAGCCCGGGACTGCGAGCTTTCTTT | NA | TRBV7-2 | NA | TRBJ1-1
CASSPRTGVETQYF | TGTGCCAGCAGCCCCCGGACAGGGGTAGAAACGCAGTATTTT | TRBD1 | TRBV7-3 | once | TRBJ2-3
CAISTSGGASTDTQYF | TGTGCCATCAGTACTAGCGGGGGGGCTAGCACAGATACGCAGTATTTT | TRBD2 | TRBV10-3 | NA | TRBJ2-3
CASSQATGEQETQYF | TGTGCCAGCAGCCAAGCGACCGGGGAACAAGAGACCCAGTACTTC | NA | TRBV14 | NA | TRBJ2-5
CASSEADRVGKLFF | TGTGCCAGCAGTGAAGCCGATAGGGTCGGAAAACTGTTTTTT | NA | TRBV2 | NA | TRBJ1-4
CASNPLADSYEQYF | TGCGCCAGCAACCCTCTAGCGGATTCCTACGAGCAGTACTTC | TRBD2 | TRBV10-2 | NA | TRBJ2-7
CASSPYRVPPPGEKLFF | TGTGCCAGCAGCCCATACAGGGTGCCCCCCCCAGGGGAAAAACTGTTTTTT | NA | TRBV7-8 | medium-sized | TRBJ1-4
CSDLAVGGSQYF | TGCAGCGACCTCGCGGTGGGGGGGTCGCAGTATTTT | TRBD2 | TRBV29-1 | NA | TRBJ2-3
CASSSGSSYNSPLHF | TGTGCCAGCAGCTCGGGTAGCTCCTATAATTCACCCCTCCACTTT | NA | TRBV7-9 | NA | TRBJ1-6
CATFKGGGRAYEQYF | TGTGCCACTTTTAAGGGGGGGGGTCGCGCCTACGAGCAGTACTTC | NA | TRBV6-6 | once | TRBJ2-7
CASGLATFYEQYF | TGTGCTAGTGGTTTAGCGACGTTCTACGAGCAGTACTTC | NA | TRBV12-5 | NA | TRBJ2-7
CASSPRAATISTDTQYF | TGTGCCAGCAGCCCCCGGGCGGCTACAATTAGCACAGATACGCAGTATTTT | NA | TRBV7-2 | once | TRBJ2-3
CASTLGTSDNEKLFF | TGCGCCAGCACCCTTGGGACGTCAGATAATGAAAAACTGTTTTTT | NA | TRBV5-1 | NA | TRBJ1-4
CSAKNPGYTF | TGCAGTGCAAAAAACCCAGGCTACACCTTC | NA | TRBV20-1 | NA | TRBJ1-2
CAISERGGGELFF | TGTGCCATCAGTGAGCGGGGGGGCGGGGAGCTGTTTTTT | TRBD2 | TRBV10-3 | once | TRBJ2-2
CASSKQTGASTGELFF | TGTGCCAGCAGTAAACAAACGGGAGCGAGCACCGGGGAGCTGTTTTTT | NA | TRBV9 | NA | TRBJ2-2
CASSLGQGGSPLHF | TGTGCCAGCAGCTTAGGGCAGGGGGGTTCACCCCTCCACTTT | TRBD1 | TRBV7-3 | few | TRBJ1-6
CARGDGAYEQYF | TGTGCCAGGGGGGACGGTGCCTACGAGCAGTACTTC | NA | TRBV2 | NA | TRBJ2-7
CASSEGRMNTEAFF | TGTGCCAGCAGTGAGGGCCGGATGAACACTGAAGCTTTCTTT | NA | TRBV2 | NA | TRBJ1-1
CAWSLQGRMNTEAFF | TGTGCCTGGAGTCTCCAGGGGAGGATGAACACTGAAGCTTTCTTT | NA | TRBV30 | NA | TRBJ1-1
CASSGTGTEKLFF | TGTGCCAGTAGTGGGACAGGGACTGAAAAACTGTTTTTT | TRBD1 | TRBV19 | NA | TRBJ1-4
CASTMGHYNSPLHF | TGTGCCAGCACCATGGGACACTATAATTCACCCCTCCACTTT | NA | TRBV6-5 | NA | TRBJ1-6
CASSLGSNQPQHF | TGTGCCAGCAGCTTGGGTAGCAATCAGCCCCAGCATTTT | NA | TRBV5-6 | NA | TRBJ1-5
CASSLTVNTEAFF | TGCGCCAGCAGCTTGACGGTGAACACTGAAGCTTTCTTT | NA | TRBV10-1 | NA | TRBJ1-1
CASSIRRGRGIRFFYGYTF | TGTGCCAGTAGTATTCGAAGGGGCAGGGGAATTCGCTTTTTCTATGGCTACACCTTC | NA | TRBV19 | NA | TRBJ1-2
CASSRTSGRTGELFF | TGCGCCAGCAGCCGAACTAGCGGGAGGACCGGGGAGCTGTTTTTT | TRBD2 | TRBV5-1 | few | TRBJ2-2
CAITGTSGTYEQYF | TGTGCCATCACGGGGACTAGCGGCACCTACGAGCAGTACTTC | TRBD2 | TRBV10-3 | NA | TRBJ2-7